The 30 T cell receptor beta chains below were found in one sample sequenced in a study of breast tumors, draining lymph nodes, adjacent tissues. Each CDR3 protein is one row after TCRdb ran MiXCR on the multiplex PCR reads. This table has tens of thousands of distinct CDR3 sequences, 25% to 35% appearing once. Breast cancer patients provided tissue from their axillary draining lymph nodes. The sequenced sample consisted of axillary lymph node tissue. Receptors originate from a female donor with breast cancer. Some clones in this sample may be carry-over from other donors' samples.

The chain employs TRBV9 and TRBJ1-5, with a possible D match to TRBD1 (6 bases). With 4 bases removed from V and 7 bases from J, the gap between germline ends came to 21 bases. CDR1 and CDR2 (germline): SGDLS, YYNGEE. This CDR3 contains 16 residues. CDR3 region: CASSWDTLGSKQPQHF. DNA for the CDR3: TGTGCCAGCAGCTGGGACACATTAGGGTCGAAGCAGCCCCAGCATTTT.

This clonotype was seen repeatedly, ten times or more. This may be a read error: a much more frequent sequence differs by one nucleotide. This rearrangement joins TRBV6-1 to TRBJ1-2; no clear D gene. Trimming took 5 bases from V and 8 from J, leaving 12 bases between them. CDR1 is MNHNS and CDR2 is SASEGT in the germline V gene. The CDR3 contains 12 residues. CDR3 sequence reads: CASSLGSTGYTF. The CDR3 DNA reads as TGTGCCAGCAGTCTCGGTTCCACGGGCTACACCTTC.

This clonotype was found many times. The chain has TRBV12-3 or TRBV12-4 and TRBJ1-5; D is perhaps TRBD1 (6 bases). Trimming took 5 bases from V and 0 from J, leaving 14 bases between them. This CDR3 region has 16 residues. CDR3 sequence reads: CASSRKGQYSNQPQHF. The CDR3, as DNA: TGTGCCAGCAGTCGTAAAGGACAGTATAGCAATCAGCCCCAGCATTTT.

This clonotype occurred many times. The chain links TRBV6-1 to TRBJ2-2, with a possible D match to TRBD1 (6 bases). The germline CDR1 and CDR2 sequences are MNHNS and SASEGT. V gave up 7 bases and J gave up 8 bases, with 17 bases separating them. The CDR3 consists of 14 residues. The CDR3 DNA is TGTGCCAGCACCACGGGACATCCTGGGGGGGAGCTGTTTTTT. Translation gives CASTTGHPGGELFF.

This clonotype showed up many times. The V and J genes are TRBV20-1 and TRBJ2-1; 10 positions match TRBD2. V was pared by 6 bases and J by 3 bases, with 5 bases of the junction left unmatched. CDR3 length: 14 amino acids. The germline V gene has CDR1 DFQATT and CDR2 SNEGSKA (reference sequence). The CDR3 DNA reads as TGCAGTGCAGGGACTAGCGAGTACTACAATGAGCAGTTCTTC. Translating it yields CSAGTSEYYNEQFF.

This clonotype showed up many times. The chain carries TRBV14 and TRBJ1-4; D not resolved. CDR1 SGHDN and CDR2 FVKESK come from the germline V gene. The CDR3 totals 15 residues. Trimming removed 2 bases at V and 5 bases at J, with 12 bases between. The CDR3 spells CASSQLRQSNEKLFF. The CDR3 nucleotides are TGTGCCAGCAGCCAACTAAGGCAGTCGAATGAAAAACTGTTTTTT.

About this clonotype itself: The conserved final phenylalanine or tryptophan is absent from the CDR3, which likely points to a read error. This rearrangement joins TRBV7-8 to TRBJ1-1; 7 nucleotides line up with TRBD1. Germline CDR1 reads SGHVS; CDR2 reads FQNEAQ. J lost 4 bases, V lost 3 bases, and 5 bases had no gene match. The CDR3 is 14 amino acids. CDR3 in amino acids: CASSFRTGATEAFL. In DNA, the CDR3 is TGTGCCAGCAGCTTTCGTACAGGGGCCACTGAAGCTTTCCTT.

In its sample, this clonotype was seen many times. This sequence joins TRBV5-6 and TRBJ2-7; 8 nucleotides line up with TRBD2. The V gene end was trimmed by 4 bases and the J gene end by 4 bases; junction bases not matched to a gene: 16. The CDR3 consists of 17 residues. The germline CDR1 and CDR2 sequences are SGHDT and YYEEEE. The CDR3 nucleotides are TGTGCCAGCAGCCCGGGACCACCGGGAGGGCCTTTGTACGAGCAGTACTTC. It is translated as CASSPGPPGGPLYEQYF.

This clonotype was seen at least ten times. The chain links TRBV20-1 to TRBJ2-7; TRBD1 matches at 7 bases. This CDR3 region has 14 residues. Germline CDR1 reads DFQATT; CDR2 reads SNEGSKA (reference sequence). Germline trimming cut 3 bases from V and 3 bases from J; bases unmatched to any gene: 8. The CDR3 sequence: CSARLTGILYEQYF. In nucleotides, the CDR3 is TGCAGTGCTAGGTTGACAGGGATCCTCTACGAGCAGTACTTC.

The CDR3 DNA follows: TGTGCCAGCAGCTTCTACCGTGGGCCGAGCTATGGCTACACCTTC. Protein product: CASSFYRGPSYGYTF. The chain couples TRBV7-2 to TRBJ1-2; no firm D call. Germline assignment: CDR1 SGHTA and CDR2 FQGNSA. This CDR3 contains 15 residues. Trimming shortened V by 3 bases and J by 4 bases, and 15 bases separated the two germline ends.

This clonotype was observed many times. CDR3 sequence: CASSQGLQVSYEQYF. For the CDR3, the DNA is TGCGCCAGCAGCCAAGGCTTGCAGGTTTCCTACGAGCAGTACTTC. The V call is TRBV4-1, the J call TRBJ2-7; D call uncertain. There are 15 residues in the CDR3. Germline CDR1 is MGHRA and CDR2 is YSYEKL. Trimming removed 1 base from V and 1 base from J, with 11 bases in between.

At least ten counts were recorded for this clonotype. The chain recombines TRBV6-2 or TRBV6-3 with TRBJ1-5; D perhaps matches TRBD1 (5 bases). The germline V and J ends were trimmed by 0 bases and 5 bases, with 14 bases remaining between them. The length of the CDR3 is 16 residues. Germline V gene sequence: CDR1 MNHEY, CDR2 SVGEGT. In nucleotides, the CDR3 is TGTGCCAGCAGTTACTCCCCTCAGGGCTTTTATCAGCCCCAGCATTTT. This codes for CASSYSPQGFYQPQHF.

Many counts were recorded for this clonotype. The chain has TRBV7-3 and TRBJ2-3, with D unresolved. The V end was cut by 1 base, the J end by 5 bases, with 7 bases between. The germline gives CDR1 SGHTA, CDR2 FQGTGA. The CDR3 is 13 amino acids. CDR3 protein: CASSLSDLDTQYF. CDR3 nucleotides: TGTGCCAGCAGCTTAAGTGATTTAGATACGCAGTATTTT. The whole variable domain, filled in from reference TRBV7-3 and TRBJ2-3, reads GAGVSQTPSNKVTEKGKYVELRCDPISGHTALYWYRQSLGQGPEFLIYFQGTGAADDSGLPNDRFFAVRPEGSVSTLKIQRTERGDSAVYLCASSLSDLDTQYFGPGTRLTVL.

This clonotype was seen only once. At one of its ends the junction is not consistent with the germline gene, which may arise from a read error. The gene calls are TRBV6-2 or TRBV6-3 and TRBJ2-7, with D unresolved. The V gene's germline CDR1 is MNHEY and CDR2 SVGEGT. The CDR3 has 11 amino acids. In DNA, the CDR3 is TGTGCCAGCAGTAACTCCTACGAGCAGTACTTC. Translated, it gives CASSNSYEQYF.

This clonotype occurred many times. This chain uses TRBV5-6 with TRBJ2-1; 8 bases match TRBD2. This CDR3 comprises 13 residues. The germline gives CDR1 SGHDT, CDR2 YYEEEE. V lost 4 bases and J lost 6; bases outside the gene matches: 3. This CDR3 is CASSTGGGNEQFF. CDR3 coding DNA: TGTGCCAGCAGCACGGGAGGGGGCAATGAGCAGTTCTTC.

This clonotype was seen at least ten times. This CDR3 is CASSFVNTGELFF. DNA for the CDR3: TGCGCCAGCAGCTTTGTTAACACCGGGGAGCTGTTTTTT. The chain combines TRBV5-1 with TRBJ2-2; D is uncertain. CDR3 size: 13 residues. V lost 2 bases, J lost 2 bases, and 4 bases lay in between. Germline values: CDR1 SGHRS, CDR2 YFSETQ.

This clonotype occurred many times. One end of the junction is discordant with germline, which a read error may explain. The CDR3: CASSHSIVRGYTF. The CDR3 DNA sequence: TGTGCCAGCAGTCACTCGATTGTGCGGGGCTACACCTTC. The rearrangement links TRBV6-2 or TRBV6-3 to TRBJ1-2; unclear D gene. The CDR3 covers 13 residues. Germline CDR1 MNHEY, CDR2 SVGEGT.

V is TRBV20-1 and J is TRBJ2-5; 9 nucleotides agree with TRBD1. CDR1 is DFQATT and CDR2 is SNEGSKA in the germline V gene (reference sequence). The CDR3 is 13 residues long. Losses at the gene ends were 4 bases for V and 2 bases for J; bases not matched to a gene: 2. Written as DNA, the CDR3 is TGCAGTGCTACGGGACAGGGACAAGAGACCCAGTACTTC. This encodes CSATGQGQETQYF.

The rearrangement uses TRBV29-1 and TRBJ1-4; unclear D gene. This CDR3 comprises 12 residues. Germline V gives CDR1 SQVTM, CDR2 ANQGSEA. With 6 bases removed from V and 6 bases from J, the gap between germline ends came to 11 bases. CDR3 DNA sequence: TGCAGCGTCCATCTAGATGATGAAAAACTGTTTTTT. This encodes CSVHLDDEKLFF.

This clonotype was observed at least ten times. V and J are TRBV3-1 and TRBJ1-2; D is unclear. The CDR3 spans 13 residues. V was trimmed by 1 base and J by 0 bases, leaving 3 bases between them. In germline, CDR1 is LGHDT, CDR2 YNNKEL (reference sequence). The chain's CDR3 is CASSQAANYGYTF. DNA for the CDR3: TGTGCCAGCAGCCAAGCAGCTAACTATGGCTACACCTTC.

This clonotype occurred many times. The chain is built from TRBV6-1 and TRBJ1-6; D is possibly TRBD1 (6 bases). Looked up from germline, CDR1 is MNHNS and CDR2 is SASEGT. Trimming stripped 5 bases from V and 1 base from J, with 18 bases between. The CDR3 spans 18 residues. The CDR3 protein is CASSKRTAGGSYNSPLHF. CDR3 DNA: TGTGCCAGCAGTAAGCGGACAGCGGGAGGTTCCTATAATTCACCCCTCCACTTT.

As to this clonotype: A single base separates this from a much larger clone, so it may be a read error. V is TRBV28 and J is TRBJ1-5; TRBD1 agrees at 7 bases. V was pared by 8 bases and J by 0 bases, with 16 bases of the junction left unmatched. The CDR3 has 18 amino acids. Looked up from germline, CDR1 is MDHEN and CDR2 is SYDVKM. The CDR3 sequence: CASRDTNRGLYSNQPQHF. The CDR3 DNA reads TGTGCCAGCCGTGATACCAACAGGGGACTATATAGCAATCAGCCCCAGCATTTT. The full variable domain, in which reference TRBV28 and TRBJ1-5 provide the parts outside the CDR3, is DVKVTQSSRYLVKRTGEKVFLECVQDMDHENMFWYRQDPGLGLRLIYFSYDVKMKEKGDIPEGYSVSREKKERFSLILESASTNQTSMYLCASRDTNRGLYSNQPQHFGDGTRLSIL.

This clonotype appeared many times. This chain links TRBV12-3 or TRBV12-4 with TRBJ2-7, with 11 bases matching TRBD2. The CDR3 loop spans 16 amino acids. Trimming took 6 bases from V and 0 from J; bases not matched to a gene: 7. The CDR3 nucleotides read TGTGCCAGCAGCGAAAGACTAGCGGGGCGCTCCTACGAGCAGTACTTC. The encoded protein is CASSERLAGRSYEQYF.

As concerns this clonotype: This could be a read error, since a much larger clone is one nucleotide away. DNA for the CDR3: TGTGCCAGCAGCTTAGGACTAGCGGGAGTTGGGGCAGATCCGCAGTATTTT. Its protein is CASSLGLAGVGADPQYF. The chain couples TRBV7-9 to TRBJ2-3; TRBD2 matches 12 bases. Germline lookup yields CDR1 SEHNR and CDR2 FQNEAQ (reference sequence). CDR3 size: 17 residues.

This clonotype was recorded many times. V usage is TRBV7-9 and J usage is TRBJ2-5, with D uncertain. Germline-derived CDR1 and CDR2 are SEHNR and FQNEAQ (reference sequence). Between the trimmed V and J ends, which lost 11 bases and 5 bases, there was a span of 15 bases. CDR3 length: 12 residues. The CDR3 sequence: CAGQSFAETQYF. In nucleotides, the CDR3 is TGTGCCGGGCAATCGTTCGCGGAGACCCAGTACTTC.

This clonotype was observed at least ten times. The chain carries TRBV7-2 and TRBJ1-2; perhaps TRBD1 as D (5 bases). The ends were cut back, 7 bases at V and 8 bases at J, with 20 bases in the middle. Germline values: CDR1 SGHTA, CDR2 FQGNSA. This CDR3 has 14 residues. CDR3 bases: TGTGCCAGCACCAAGGGGCAGCTCCCGGAAGGCTACACCTTC. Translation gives CASTKGQLPEGYTF.

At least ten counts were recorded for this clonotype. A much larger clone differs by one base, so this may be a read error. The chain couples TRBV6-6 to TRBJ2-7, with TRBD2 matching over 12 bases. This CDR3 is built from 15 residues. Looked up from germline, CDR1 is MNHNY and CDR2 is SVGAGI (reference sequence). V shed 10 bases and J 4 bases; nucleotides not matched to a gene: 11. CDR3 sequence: CATGPSGRAPYEQYF. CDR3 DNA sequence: TGTGCCACCGGGCCTAGCGGGAGGGCTCCTTACGAGCAGTACTTC.

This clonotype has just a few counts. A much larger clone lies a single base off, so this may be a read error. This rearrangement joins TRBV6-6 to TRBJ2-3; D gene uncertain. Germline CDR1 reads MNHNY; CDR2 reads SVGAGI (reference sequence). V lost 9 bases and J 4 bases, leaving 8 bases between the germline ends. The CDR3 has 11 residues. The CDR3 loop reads CASTRADTQYF. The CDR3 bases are TGTGCCAGTACACGGGCAGATACGCAGTATTTT.

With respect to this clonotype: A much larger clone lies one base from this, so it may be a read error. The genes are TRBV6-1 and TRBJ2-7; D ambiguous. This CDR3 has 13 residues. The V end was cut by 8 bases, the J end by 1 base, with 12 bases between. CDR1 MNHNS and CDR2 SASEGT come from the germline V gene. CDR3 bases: TGTGCCAGCCAGCTGGCGGAATCCTACGAGCAGTACTTC. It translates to CASQLAESYEQYF.

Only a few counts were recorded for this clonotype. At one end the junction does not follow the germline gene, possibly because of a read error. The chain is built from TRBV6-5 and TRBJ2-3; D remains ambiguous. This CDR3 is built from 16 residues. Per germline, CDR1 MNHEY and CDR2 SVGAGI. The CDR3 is CASSHSISNMRDTQYF. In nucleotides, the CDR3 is TGTGCCAGCAGTCACTCGATTTCCAATATGAGAGATACGCAGTATTTT.